This T cell receptor beta chain originates from a study of sequential checkpoint blockade in melanoma. For the study at large: Randomization was 1:1 between first-line nivolumab→ipilimumab and ipilimumab→nivolumab.

The germline gives CDR1 SGHDT, CDR2 YYEEEE. V lost 4 bases to trimming and J lost 5 bases, with 16 bases between them. The CDR3 is made up of 14 amino acids. Measured with immunoSEQ multiplex PCR; TCRdb has only the in-frame clones, and not every one. The sample has about 7,800 clones, around 60% seen once. This clone qualifies as medium-sized. Specified treatment: randomized to nivolumab then ipilimumab (arm A) or the reverse (arm B). From thawed PBMCs, live CD3+CD8+ cells negative for CD19 and CD56 were sorted. The source is a human donor with melanoma. The chain carries TRBV5-6 and TRBJ2-7; possibly TRBD1 for D (6 bases). Sequencing used CD8+ T cells sorted from blood (inferred from file names), obtained from a patient given nivolumab and ipilimumab in sequence. CDR3 sequence reads: CASSTGTPSNEQYF. CDR3 bases: TGTGCCAGCAGCACAGGGACGCCCTCAAACGAGCAGTACTTC.